This is a list of T cell receptor beta chains from one sample in a study of OX40 agonist ivuxolimab in advanced cancers. This table comes from immunoSEQ multiplex PCR, and its TCRdb copy is limited to in-frame clones, with some not included. There are over 55,000 clones in the sample; approximately 80% occur only once, and approximately 6.8% lies in the top ten. The sample was CD4+ or CD8+ T cells sorted from blood, taken in a trial of the OX40 agonist ivuxolimab. These receptors all come from an adult with an advanced solid tumor such as melanoma, head and neck, liver or kidney cancer. Each CDR3 is given with its conserved first and last residue. Fields, in order: CDR3 DNA, CDR3 protein, clone size, V gene, D gene, J gene. A D gene is named only where the DNA matches it firmly. Expanded clones get a size class; other rows say once, few or many, or leave the size out.

cdr3_nt: TGTGCCAGCAGCTTAGCCTCCAGGGTGGGAGGGGAGACCCAGTACTTC; cdr3_aa: CASSLASRVGGETQYF; clone_size: .; v_call: TRBV7-6; d_call: TRBD2; j_call: TRBJ2-5
cdr3_nt: TGCAGTGCCCCGGTCTCCTACGAGCAGTACTTC; cdr3_aa: CSAPVSYEQYF; clone_size: .; v_call: TRBV20-1; d_call: .; j_call: TRBJ2-7
cdr3_nt: TGTGCCACCAGACCCGGGGGCAGCGGCACCGGGGAGCTGTTTTTT; cdr3_aa: CATRPGGSGTGELFF; clone_size: .; v_call: TRBV25-1; d_call: .; j_call: TRBJ2-2
cdr3_nt: TGCGCCAGCAGCCAAGATTTCGCCGGAAACTATGGCTACACCTTC; cdr3_aa: CASSQDFAGNYGYTF; clone_size: .; v_call: TRBV4-3; d_call: .; j_call: TRBJ1-2
cdr3_nt: TGTGCCAGAAGCTTGGCGGGGTCCAATCAGCCCCAGCATTTT; cdr3_aa: CARSLAGSNQPQHF; clone_size: few; v_call: TRBV5-3; d_call: .; j_call: TRBJ1-5
cdr3_nt: TGTGCCAGCAGAAGGACAGGGGAAACTGAAGCTTTCTTT; cdr3_aa: CASRRTGETEAFF; clone_size: .; v_call: TRBV27; d_call: TRBD1; j_call: TRBJ1-1
cdr3_nt: TGTGCCAGCAGCTTAATGTCTAGCTTTACCTACGAGCAGTACTTC; cdr3_aa: CASSLMSSFTYEQYF; clone_size: few; v_call: TRBV11-2; d_call: .; j_call: TRBJ2-7
cdr3_nt: TGCGCCAGCAGCCAAGATGGACGGAAAAACATTCAGTACTTC; cdr3_aa: CASSQDGRKNIQYF; clone_size: .; v_call: TRBV4-3; d_call: .; j_call: TRBJ2-4
cdr3_nt: TGTGCCAGTAGCCGGCGGGGCAGCATTAATGAAAAACTGTTTTTT; cdr3_aa: CASSRRGSINEKLFF; clone_size: .; v_call: TRBV19; d_call: .; j_call: TRBJ1-4
cdr3_nt: TGTGCCAGCTCCCCTTTGGGATCCTATAATTCACCCCTCCACTTT; cdr3_aa: CASSPLGSYNSPLHF; clone_size: once; v_call: TRBV6-1; d_call: .; j_call: TRBJ1-6
cdr3_nt: TGCGCCAGCAGCCCGGAGGGGGAAGGCTACACCTTC; cdr3_aa: CASSPEGEGYTF; clone_size: .; v_call: TRBV5-1; d_call: .; j_call: TRBJ1-2
cdr3_nt: TGTGCCAGCAACTCTCAGGGGGTCGGGAGGGCCGAGTACGAGCAGTACTTC; cdr3_aa: CASNSQGVGRAEYEQYF; clone_size: .; v_call: TRBV28; d_call: .; j_call: TRBJ2-7
cdr3_nt: TGCAGCGTTGAAGATCATGGTGCAAGCTCCTACGAGCAGTACTTC; cdr3_aa: CSVEDHGASSYEQYF; clone_size: .; v_call: TRBV29-1; d_call: .; j_call: TRBJ2-7
cdr3_nt: TGTGCCAGCAGTTACTCGGCGGGAACCCAGCCCCAGCATTTT; cdr3_aa: CASSYSAGTQPQHF; clone_size: .; v_call: TRBV6-5; d_call: .; j_call: TRBJ1-5
cdr3_nt: TGTGCCAGTATAATGGCGGGACTAGCGGGAGGGCAAAACACCGGGGAGCTGTTTTTT; cdr3_aa: CASIMAGLAGGQNTGELFF; clone_size: few; v_call: TRBV19; d_call: TRBD2; j_call: TRBJ2-2
cdr3_nt: TGTGCCAGCAGTCAATCGACAGGGGCTAACTATGGCTACACCTTC; cdr3_aa: CASSQSTGANYGYTF; clone_size: .; v_call: TRBV28; d_call: TRBD1; j_call: TRBJ1-2
cdr3_nt: TGTGCCAGCAGCAAGACAGGGGGCACTGAAGCTTTCTTT; cdr3_aa: CASSKTGGTEAFF; clone_size: .; v_call: TRBV21-1; d_call: .; j_call: TRBJ1-1
cdr3_nt: TGTGCCAGCAGTTTAGGGGGCCTCCGGTACAATGAGCAGTTCTTC; cdr3_aa: CASSLGGLRYNEQFF; clone_size: .; v_call: TRBV27; d_call: .; j_call: TRBJ2-1
cdr3_nt: TGTGCCAGCAGCGGGGACAGGCGGACTGAAGCTTTCTTT; cdr3_aa: CASSGDRRTEAFF; clone_size: .; v_call: TRBV7-9; d_call: TRBD1; j_call: TRBJ1-1
cdr3_nt: TGTGCCAGTAGTCCCGGGACAGGCCATCCTAACACTGAAGCTTTCTTT; cdr3_aa: CASSPGTGHPNTEAFF; clone_size: .; v_call: TRBV19; d_call: TRBD1; j_call: TRBJ1-1
cdr3_nt: TGCGCCAGCAGCCAAGGCCGGCTCAGGGGAAACTATGGCTACACCTTC; cdr3_aa: CASSQGRLRGNYGYTF; clone_size: .; v_call: TRBV4-1; d_call: .; j_call: TRBJ1-2
cdr3_nt: TGTGCCAGCAGCTCCGGGACAGATGGCTACACCTTC; cdr3_aa: CASSSGTDGYTF; clone_size: .; v_call: TRBV5-6; d_call: TRBD1; j_call: TRBJ1-2
cdr3_nt: TGCGCCAGCAGCCAAGGGACTAGCGGGAGGGCAGATACGCAGTATTTT; cdr3_aa: CASSQGTSGRADTQYF; clone_size: .; v_call: TRBV5-1; d_call: TRBD2; j_call: TRBJ2-3
cdr3_nt: TGTGCCAGCAGCTCTGCAGGGGGCGCGACTGAAGCTTTCTTT; cdr3_aa: CASSSAGGATEAFF; clone_size: medium-sized; v_call: TRBV7-9; d_call: TRBD1; j_call: TRBJ1-1
cdr3_nt: TGTGCCAGCAATAGGGAGACCCAGTACTTC; cdr3_aa: CASNRETQYF; clone_size: .; v_call: TRBV11-3; d_call: .; j_call: TRBJ2-5
cdr3_nt: TGTGCCAGCAGCACAGGCCGAAATGAGCAGTTCTTC; cdr3_aa: CASSTGRNEQFF; clone_size: .; v_call: TRBV6-5; d_call: .; j_call: TRBJ2-1
cdr3_nt: TGTGCCAGCAGCTTAGCGGGGGGATATGGCTACACCTTC; cdr3_aa: CASSLAGGYGYTF; clone_size: .; v_call: TRBV7-8; d_call: .; j_call: TRBJ1-2
cdr3_nt: TGTGCCAGCAGCAGGGGGCTAGGAAACACCATATATTTT; cdr3_aa: CASSRGLGNTIYF; clone_size: .; v_call: TRBV9; d_call: TRBD1; j_call: TRBJ1-3
cdr3_nt: TGCGCCAGCAGCTACGGAGGTTACGAGCAGTACTTC; cdr3_aa: CASSYGGYEQYF; clone_size: .; v_call: TRBV5-1; d_call: .; j_call: TRBJ2-7
cdr3_nt: TGTGTCAGCAGTTTATCGGGCCCGGGACGCCTCGCGCAGTACTTC; cdr3_aa: CVSSLSGPGRLAQYF; clone_size: .; v_call: TRBV27; d_call: .; j_call: TRBJ2-7
cdr3_nt: TGTGCCAGTAGTATAGACAGGGCGGACGAGCAGTACTTC; cdr3_aa: CASSIDRADEQYF; clone_size: once; v_call: TRBV19; d_call: .; j_call: TRBJ2-7
cdr3_nt: TGTGCCAGCAGTTTTGAGGGGATGGTGGGTGGAGATACGCAGTATTTT; cdr3_aa: CASSFEGMVGGDTQYF; clone_size: .; v_call: TRBV27; d_call: .; j_call: TRBJ2-3
cdr3_nt: TGTGCCAGCAGTTCCCGGGACAGCAATTTTGAAGCTTTCTTT; cdr3_aa: CASSSRDSNFEAFF; clone_size: .; v_call: TRBV28; d_call: TRBD1; j_call: TRBJ1-1
cdr3_nt: TGCGCCACCTCGGACTTTCGAGGGTACGAGCAGTACTTC; cdr3_aa: CATSDFRGYEQYF; clone_size: .; v_call: TRBV10-1; d_call: .; j_call: TRBJ2-7
cdr3_nt: TGCGCCAGCAGCTTGGCGAGACAGGGGGAGAGTGAGACCCAGTACTTC; cdr3_aa: CASSLARQGESETQYF; clone_size: .; v_call: TRBV5-1; d_call: TRBD1; j_call: TRBJ2-5
cdr3_nt: TGTGCCAGTAGTGTATGGGACAGGGGACGCGGAGGATTCTCACCCCTCCACTTT; cdr3_aa: CASSVWDRGRGGFSPLHF; clone_size: .; v_call: TRBV19; d_call: TRBD1; j_call: TRBJ1-6
cdr3_nt: TGTGCCAGCAGTTTTCTAGGGTACAATCAGCCCCAGCATTTT; cdr3_aa: CASSFLGYNQPQHF; clone_size: .; v_call: TRBV27; d_call: .; j_call: TRBJ1-5
cdr3_nt: TGTGCCAGCAGTTTAACCGGCTCTTTGGGGACCCAGTACTTC; cdr3_aa: CASSLTGSLGTQYF; clone_size: .; v_call: TRBV27; d_call: .; j_call: TRBJ2-5
cdr3_nt: TGTGCCAGCAGCTTAATCGGCCAGGCGACCTACGAGCAGTACTTC; cdr3_aa: CASSLIGQATYEQYF; clone_size: .; v_call: TRBV7-3; d_call: .; j_call: TRBJ2-7
cdr3_nt: TGCAGCGTTCTATATAGGGCAGATACGCAGTATTTT; cdr3_aa: CSVLYRADTQYF; clone_size: .; v_call: TRBV29-1; d_call: .; j_call: TRBJ2-3
cdr3_nt: TGTGCCAGCTCACCACCCTCCAGGGCCTACGAGCAGTACTTC; cdr3_aa: CASSPPSRAYEQYF; clone_size: .; v_call: TRBV18; d_call: .; j_call: TRBJ2-7
cdr3_nt: TGCGCCAGCAGCCAAGAAGGCGGGGTAACGAAATCCTACAATGAGCAGTTCTTC; cdr3_aa: CASSQEGGVTKSYNEQFF; clone_size: .; v_call: TRBV4-3; d_call: .; j_call: TRBJ2-1